These 20 T cell receptor beta chains share one sample of origin, sequenced in a study of cytomegalovirus exposure and HLA in healthy donors. The PCR made use of 60 Vbeta and 13 Jbeta primers. This table comes from immunoSEQ multiplex PCR, and its TCRdb copy is limited to in-frame clones, with some not included. The sample shows 80,000 to 95,000 clones, 80% to 90% of them seen only once. Sequenced sample: PBMCs. These receptors all come from a woman younger than 30 in good health and CMV-seropositive.

This chain links TRBV4-2 with TRBJ2-7; the D gene is possibly TRBD2 (5 bases). Germline-derived CDR1 and CDR2 are LGHNA and YNFKEQ. Deletions cut 1 base from V and 0 bases from J, with 16 bases between. The CDR3 is made up of 17 amino acids. CDR3 amino acids: CASSQGPSGRASYEQYF. CDR3 nucleotide sequence: TGTGCCAGCAGCCAAGGTCCCAGCGGTAGAGCCTCCTACGAGCAGTACTTC.

This clone came up a few times. This rearrangement joins TRBV18 to TRBJ2-1, with 9 nucleotides matching TRBD2. This CDR3 comprises 18 residues. Germline CDR1 KGHSH, CDR2 LQKENI. The ends lost 6 bases at V and 5 bases at J; junction bases unmatched: 17. This chain's CDR3 is CASSPFRVAGGPDNEQFF. The CDR3 DNA is TGTGCCAGCTCTCCCTTTCGTGTCGCGGGAGGGCCTGACAATGAGCAGTTCTTC.

V and J are TRBV5-1 and TRBJ1-1; TRBD1 is a possible D gene (6 bases). Germline CDR1 is SGHRS and CDR2 is YFSETQ. V was pared by 4 bases and J by 6 bases, with 19 bases between. CDR3 length: 15 amino acids. The CDR3 DNA reads TGCGCCAGCAGCCCCTTGACAGGAGGAGCGGCTGAAGCTTTCTTT. Amino acid sequence: CASSPLTGGAAEAFF. Based on the CDR3 plus reference TRBV5-1 and TRBJ1-1, the full variable domain is KAGVTQTPRYLIKTRGQQVTLSCSPISGHRSVSWYQQTPGQGLQFLFEYFSETQRNKGNFPGRFSGRQFSNSRSEMNVSTLELGDSALYLCASSPLTGGAAEAFFGQGTRLTVV.

The chain is built from TRBV15 and TRBJ2-5; weak D call: TRBD1 (6 bases). This CDR3 contains 18 residues. The germline V and J ends were trimmed by 0 bases and 1 base, with 18 bases remaining between them. Looked up from germline, CDR1 is LNHNV and CDR2 is YYDKDF (reference sequence). The chain's CDR3 is CATSRDASGATGQETQYF. The CDR3 nucleotides read TGTGCCACCAGCAGAGACGCTTCAGGGGCCACCGGCCAAGAGACCCAGTACTTC.

V usage is TRBV4-1 and J usage is TRBJ2-7; TRBD1 is a possible D gene (6 bases). Germline V gene lookup returns CDR1 MGHRA and CDR2 YSYEKL. Between the trimmed V and J ends, which lost 1 base and 0 bases, there was a span of 16 bases. The CDR3 is 17 amino acids. CDR3: CASSQGPSPTGSYEQYF. Written as DNA, the CDR3 is TGCGCCAGCAGCCAAGGTCCGTCCCCGACAGGCTCCTACGAGCAGTACTTC.

This chain connects TRBV6-1 to TRBJ1-5; 9 bases fit TRBD1. J lost 5 bases, V lost 2 bases, and 4 bases had no gene match. The CDR3 has 15 amino acids. Germline CDR1 reads MNHNS; CDR2 reads SASEGT. CDR3 sequence: CASSERGQGHQPQHF. The DNA of the CDR3 is TGTGCCAGCAGTGAAAGGGGACAGGGACATCAGCCCCAGCATTTT.

The chain recombines TRBV5-1 with TRBJ2-5; the D gene is possibly TRBD2 (5 bases). The assigned J gene may be wrong: the sequence end matches TRBJ2-7 better. The CDR3 contains 14 residues. Germline V lookup: CDR1 SGHRS, CDR2 YFSETQ. Written as DNA, the CDR3 is TGCGCCAGCAGCTTGATAGCGATTACCTACGAGCAGTACTTC. The encoded protein is CASSLIAITYEQYF.

This sequence joins TRBV4-2 and TRBJ2-1; weak D call: TRBD1 (6 bases). Trimming pared 0 bases from V and 15 bases from J, leaving 18 bases between. CDR3 size: 14 residues. Germline CDR1 LGHNA, CDR2 YNFKEQ. CDR3 region: CASSQDPQGNDRFF. The CDR3 DNA reads as TGTGCCAGCAGCCAAGATCCCCAGGGGAATGATCGGTTCTTC.

V and J are TRBV10-3 and TRBJ2-7, with D perhaps TRBD1 (5 bases). From germline, CDR1 is ENHRY and CDR2 SYGVKD. Between the trimmed V and J ends, which lost 1 base and 2 bases, there was a span of 15 bases. CDR3 length: 16 residues. The CDR3 loop reads CAISEWGPHIPYEQYF. In nucleotides, the CDR3 is TGTGCCATCAGTGAGTGGGGCCCCCATATCCCCTACGAGCAGTACTTC.

This rearrangement joins TRBV18 to TRBJ1-1; D is uncertain. Trimming took off 4 bases at V and 2 bases at J, with 8 bases between the two ends. The germline V gene encodes CDR1 KGHSH and CDR2 LQKENI. The CDR3 loop spans 13 amino acids. The CDR3 reads CASSLGVNTEAFF. The CDR3 DNA is TGTGCCAGCTCACTAGGAGTAAACACTGAAGCTTTCTTT.

V gene TRBV27 combines with J gene TRBJ2-1; TRBD2 matches at 10 bases. V was clipped by 5 bases and J by 3 bases; unmatched bases: 4. Germline loops: CDR1 MNHEY, CDR2 SMNVEV (reference sequence). This CDR3 spans 15 amino acids. CDR3 in DNA: TGTGCCAGCAGTCCTAGCGGGAGAAACTACAATGAGCAGTTCTTC. This gives the protein CASSPSGRNYNEQFF.

The rearrangement joins TRBV6-5 to TRBJ2-3, with D possibly matching TRBD1 (6 bases). CDR1 and CDR2 from the germline V gene are MNHEY and SVGAGI. CDR3 length: 16 amino acids. Trimming removed 0 bases from V and 6 bases from J, with 16 bases in between. For the CDR3, the DNA is TGTGCCAGCAGTTACTCGAAACAAAACAGGGCCGATACGCAGTATTTT. It is translated as CASSYSKQNRADTQYF.

The chain recombines TRBV9 with TRBJ2-5, with no clear D. This CDR3 spans 14 amino acids. Germline V gene lookup returns CDR1 SGDLS and CDR2 YYNGEE. Trimming took off 4 bases at V and 4 bases at J, with 14 bases between the two ends. CDR3: CASSPLGVRETQYF. The CDR3 nucleotides read TGTGCCAGCAGCCCATTAGGAGTGAGAGAGACCCAGTACTTC.

The chain recombines TRBV6-6 with TRBJ1-1; 7 bases fit TRBD1. The germline gives CDR1 MNHNY, CDR2 SVGAGI (reference sequence). Trimming at V came to 5 bases and at J to 1 base, leaving 1 base not matched to a gene. The CDR3 covers 13 residues. The CDR3 protein is CASSAGGNTEAFF. CDR3 coding DNA: TGTGCCAGCAGTGCAGGGGGGAACACTGAAGCTTTCTTT.

J is TRBJ2-7 and V is TRBV2; TRBD2 matches 7 bases. V lost 2 bases to trimming and J lost 5 bases; unmatched junction nucleotides: 9. Germline loops: CDR1 SNHLY, CDR2 FYNNEI. The CDR3 runs to 15 residues. CDR3 region: CASSEWDGGSHEQYF. CDR3 coding DNA: TGTGCCAGCAGTGAATGGGACGGGGGGAGCCACGAGCAGTACTTC. Filled out from reference TRBV2 and TRBJ2-7, the complete variable domain reads EPEVTQTPSHQVTQMGQEVILRCVPISNHLYFYWYRQILGQKVEFLVSFYNNEISEKSEIFDDQFSVERPDGSNFTLKIRSTKLEDSAMYFCASSEWDGGSHEQYFGPGTRLTVT.

The chain carries TRBV9 and TRBJ1-2, with D perhaps matching TRBD1 (5 bases). The V gene's germline CDR1 is SGDLS and CDR2 YYNGEE. V shed 4 bases and J shed 4 bases, with 20 bases lying between them. The CDR3 is made up of 16 amino acids. In DNA, the CDR3 is TGTGCCAGCAGCCCCCAAAGCGGGGGGGACGGCTATGGCTACACCTTC. Its protein is CASSPQSGGDGYGYTF.

This chain links TRBV15 with TRBJ1-4, with D unresolved. V lost 5 bases and J lost 8, with 9 bases in between. CDR1 and CDR2 from the germline V gene are LNHNV and YYDKDF (reference sequence). This CDR3 has 12 residues. The CDR3 nucleotides read TGTGCCACCAGCCCTATTCGGGAAAAACTGTTTTTT. Amino acid sequence: CATSPIREKLFF.

The CDR3 DNA is TGCGCCAGCAGCTTGGCCTCCGGGACAGGGGGCGGACAACAAGGCTACACCTTC. Translated: CASSLASGTGGGQQGYTF. The gene calls are TRBV5-1 and TRBJ1-2, with 12 bases aligning to TRBD1. Germline V gene data show CDR1 as SGHRS and CDR2 as YFSETQ. The CDR3 is 18 residues long. After removal of 0 bases from V and 8 bases from J, the junction contained 14 bases not matched to a gene.

This chain connects TRBV27 to TRBJ2-1; the match to TRBD2 covers 9 bases. Trimming at V came to 3 bases and at J to 0 bases, leaving 15 bases not matched to a gene. CDR1 MNHEY and CDR2 SMNVEV come from the germline V gene (reference sequence). This CDR3 contains 20 residues. The CDR3 region has the DNA TGTGCCAGCAGTTTCCTAAAAAGCGGGGGGAACTCCAACTCCTACAATGAGCAGTTCTTC. Protein product: CASSFLKSGGNSNSYNEQFF.

The CDR3 is CASSLNSGGVDTQYF. CDR3 bases: TGTGCCAGCAGCTTAAATTCCGGAGGAGTGGATACGCAGTATTTT. J is TRBJ2-3 and V is TRBV7-9; D possibly corresponds to TRBD2 (5 bases). V was shortened by 2 bases and J by 6 bases, with 15 bases between the two germline ends. Looked up from germline, CDR1 is SEHNR and CDR2 is FQNEAQ (reference sequence). The CDR3 length is 15 residues.